The entry that follows covers one T cell receptor beta chain sequence. Antigen: not known. The data were taken from a study of blood T cells in healthy people across ages. Findings of the study overall: The study found more naive CD4+ cells and higher diversity in long-lived than aged donors.

The germline CDR1 and CDR2 sequences are MNHEY and SVGAGI. V lost 6 bases to trimming and J lost 8 bases; unmatched junction nucleotides: 6. CDR3 length: 13 amino acids. Primers used in a second PCR of about 6 to 11 cycles were a sample-barcoded 5' primer and a J-beta primer mix. In TCRdb, the 5' RACE reads were re-called with MiXCR into one record per CDR3 protein. The sample includes over 1,200,000 distinct CDR3 sequences, approximately 59% seen only once; the top ten take roughly 7%. This receptor was identified in a man younger than 30 in good health. Material for sequencing was blood. The chain carries TRBV6-5 and TRBJ2-1; 8 bases align to TRBD2. CDR3 coding DNA: TGTGCCAGCAGAAGGGGACTAGGCGATGAGCAGTTCTTC. Translation: CASRRGLGDEQFF.